Below, one TCR beta chain is given with its context. The germline V gene has CDR1 DFQATT and CDR2 SNEGSKA (reference sequence). This CDR3 region has 11 residues. V was clipped by 6 bases and J by 4 bases, with 10 bases between them. This sample was included in a study of blood T cell repertoires in COVID-19. The table came from immunoSEQ multiplex PCR; TCRdb's copy has only in-frame clones and leaves some out. The sample consists of about 220,000 clones, 70% to 85% of them appearing once. Researchers sorted participants into cohorts using their self-reported clinical history. The specimen sequenced was PBMCs or T cells enriched from blood (not recorded which). V usage is TRBV20-1 and J usage is TRBJ2-7, with D maybe TRBD2 (5 bases). The receptor's source is a woman aged 40 to 49 with acute COVID-19. CDR3 protein: CSAETGYEQYF. CDR3 nucleotide sequence: TGCAGTGCCGAGACGGGATACGAGCAGTACTTC.